The source of this T cell receptor beta chain is a study of cytomegalovirus exposure and HLA in healthy donors. The PCR used 60 Vbeta and 13 Jbeta primers. Some clones are missing from TCRdb's copy, which holds only in-frame ones; the method was immunoSEQ multiplex PCR. Of roughly 120,000 clones listed, over 65% are singletons. With respect to this clone: Its matching antigen is unknown.

Study-level results: The investigators catalogued 150 to 200 TCR beta chains as cytomegalovirus-associated. Previously analyzed data showed that most TCR beta V segments were productive at a frequency of about 87% or about 30%.

What was sequenced was PBMCs. The sequence came from a woman aged 25 to 39 in good health and CMV-seronegative.

CDR3 DNA: TGCAGTGCGGCCGGGAGCAATGAGCAGTTCTTC. Protein sequence: CSAAGSNEQFF. V gene TRBV20-1 combines with J gene TRBJ2-1; the D gene is possibly TRBD2 (6 bases). Trimming pared 6 bases from V and 6 bases from J, leaving 9 bases between. The CDR3 has 11 residues. Germline V gene lookup returns CDR1 DFQATT and CDR2 SNEGSKA (reference sequence).